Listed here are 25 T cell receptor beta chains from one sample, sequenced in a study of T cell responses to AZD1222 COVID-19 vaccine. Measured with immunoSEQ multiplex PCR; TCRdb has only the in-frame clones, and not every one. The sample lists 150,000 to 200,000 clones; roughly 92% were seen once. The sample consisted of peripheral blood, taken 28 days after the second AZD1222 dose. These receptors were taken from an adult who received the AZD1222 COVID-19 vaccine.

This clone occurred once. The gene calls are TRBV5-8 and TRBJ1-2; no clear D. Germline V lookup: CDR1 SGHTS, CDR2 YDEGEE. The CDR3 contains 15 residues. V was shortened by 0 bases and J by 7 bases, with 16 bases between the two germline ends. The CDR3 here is CASSLGTVKIGGYTF. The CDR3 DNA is TGTGCCAGCAGCTTGGGGACGGTAAAAATAGGTGGCTACACCTTC.

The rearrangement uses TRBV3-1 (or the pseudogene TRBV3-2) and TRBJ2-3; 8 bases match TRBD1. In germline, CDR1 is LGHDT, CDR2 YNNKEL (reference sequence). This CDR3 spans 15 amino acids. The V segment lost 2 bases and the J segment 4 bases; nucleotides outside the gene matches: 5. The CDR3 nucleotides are TGTGCCAGCAGCCAACAGGGGGCGGGTGCAGATACGCAGTATTTT. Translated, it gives CASSQQGAGADTQYF.

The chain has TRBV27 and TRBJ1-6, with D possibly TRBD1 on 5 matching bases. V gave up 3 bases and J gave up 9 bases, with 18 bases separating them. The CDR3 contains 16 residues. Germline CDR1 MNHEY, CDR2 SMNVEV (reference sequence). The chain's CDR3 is CASSFQTAGGGSPLHF. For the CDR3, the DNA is TGTGCCAGCAGTTTCCAGACCGCCGGGGGGGGTTCACCCCTCCACTTT.

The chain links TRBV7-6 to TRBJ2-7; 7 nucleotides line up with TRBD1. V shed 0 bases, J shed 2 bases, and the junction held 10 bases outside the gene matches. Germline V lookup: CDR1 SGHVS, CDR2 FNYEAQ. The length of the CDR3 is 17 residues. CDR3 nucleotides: TGTGCCAGCAGCTTAGCACTCGCCGGGACAGCAACCTACGAGCAGTACTTC. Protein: CASSLALAGTATYEQYF.

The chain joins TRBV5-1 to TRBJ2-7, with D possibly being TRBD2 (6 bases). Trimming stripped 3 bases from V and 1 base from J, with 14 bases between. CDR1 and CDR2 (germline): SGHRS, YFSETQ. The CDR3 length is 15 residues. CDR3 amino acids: CASSWGTVSSYEQYF. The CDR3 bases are TGCGCCAGCAGCTGGGGGACTGTATCGTCCTACGAGCAGTACTTC.

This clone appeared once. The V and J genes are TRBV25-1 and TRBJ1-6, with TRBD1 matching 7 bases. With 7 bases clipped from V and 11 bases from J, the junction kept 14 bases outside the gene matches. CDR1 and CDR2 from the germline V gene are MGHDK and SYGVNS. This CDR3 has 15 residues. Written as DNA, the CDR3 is TGTGCCAGCACCCCCCAGGGGGTCCAGCAAGCACCCCTCCACTTT. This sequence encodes CASTPQGVQQAPLHF.

CDR3 region: CASSRRDGTVRYF. CDR3 sequence (DNA): TGTGCCAGCAGCCGGAGGGACGGGACAGTTAGGTACTTC. The chain has TRBV5-8 and TRBJ2-7, with D maybe TRBD1 (7 bases). CDR3 length: 13 amino acids. The ends were cut back, 4 bases at V and 12 bases at J, with 20 bases in the middle. Germline V CDR1 and CDR2: SGHTS, YDEGEE.

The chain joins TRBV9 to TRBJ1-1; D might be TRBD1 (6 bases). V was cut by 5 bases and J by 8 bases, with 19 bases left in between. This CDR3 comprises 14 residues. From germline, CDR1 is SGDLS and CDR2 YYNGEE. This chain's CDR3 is CASRRGHGASEAFF. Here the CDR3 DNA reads TGTGCCAGCAGGCGGGGACACGGTGCATCCGAAGCTTTCTTT. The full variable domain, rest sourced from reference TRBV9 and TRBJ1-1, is DSGVTQTPKHLITATGQRVTLRCSPRSGDLSVYWYQQSLDQGLQFLIQYYNGEERAKGNILERFSAQQFPDLHSELNLSSLELGDSALYFCASRRGHGASEAFFGQGTRLTVV.

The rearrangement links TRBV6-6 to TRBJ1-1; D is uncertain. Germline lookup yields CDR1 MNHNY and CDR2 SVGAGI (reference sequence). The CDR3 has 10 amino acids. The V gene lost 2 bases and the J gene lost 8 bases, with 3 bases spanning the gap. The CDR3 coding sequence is TGTGCCAGCAGTTACGGAGAAGCTTTCTTT. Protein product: CASSYGEAFF.

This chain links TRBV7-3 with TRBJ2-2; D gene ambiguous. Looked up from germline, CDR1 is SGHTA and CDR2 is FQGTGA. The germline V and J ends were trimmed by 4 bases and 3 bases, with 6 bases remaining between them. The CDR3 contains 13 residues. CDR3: CASSSSYTGELFF. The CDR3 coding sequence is TGTGCCAGCAGCTCCTCCTACACCGGGGAGCTGTTTTTT.

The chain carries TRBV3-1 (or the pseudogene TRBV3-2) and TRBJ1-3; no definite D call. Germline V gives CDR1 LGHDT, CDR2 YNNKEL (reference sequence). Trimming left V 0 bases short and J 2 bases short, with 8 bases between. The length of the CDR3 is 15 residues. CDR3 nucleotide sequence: TGTGCCAGCAGCCAAGATAGGAGTCCTGGAAACACCATATATTTT. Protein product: CASSQDRSPGNTIYF.

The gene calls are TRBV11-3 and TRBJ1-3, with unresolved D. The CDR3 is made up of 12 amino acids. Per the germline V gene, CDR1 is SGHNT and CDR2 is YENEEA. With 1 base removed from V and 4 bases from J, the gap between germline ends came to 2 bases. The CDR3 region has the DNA TGTGCCAGCAGCTTAGGAGGAAACACCATATATTTT. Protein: CASSLGGNTIYF.

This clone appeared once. DNA of the CDR3: TGTGCCAGCAGCCAAGGACAGGGGGGAAAATATGGCTACACCTTC. It codes for CASSQGQGGKYGYTF. V gene TRBV3-1 (or the pseudogene TRBV3-2) combines with J gene TRBJ1-2; 9 nucleotides agree with TRBD1. CDR3 length: 15 residues. Germline V CDR1 and CDR2: LGHDT, YNNKEL (reference sequence). Unmatched junction bases numbered 5, after V lost 1 base and J lost 5 bases.

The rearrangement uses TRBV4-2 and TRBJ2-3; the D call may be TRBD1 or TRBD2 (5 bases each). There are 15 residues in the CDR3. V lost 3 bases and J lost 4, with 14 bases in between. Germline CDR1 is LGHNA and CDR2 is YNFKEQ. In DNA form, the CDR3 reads TGTGCCAGCAGCCAGACAGTGGAGGTGGCAGATACGCAGTATTTT. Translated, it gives CASSQTVEVADTQYF.

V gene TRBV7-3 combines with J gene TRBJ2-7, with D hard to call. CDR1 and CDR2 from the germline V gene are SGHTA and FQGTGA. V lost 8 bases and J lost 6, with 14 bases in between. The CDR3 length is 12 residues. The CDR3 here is CASSELVGEQYF. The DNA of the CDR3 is TGTGCCAGCTCTGAGTTAGTAGGCGAGCAGTACTTC.

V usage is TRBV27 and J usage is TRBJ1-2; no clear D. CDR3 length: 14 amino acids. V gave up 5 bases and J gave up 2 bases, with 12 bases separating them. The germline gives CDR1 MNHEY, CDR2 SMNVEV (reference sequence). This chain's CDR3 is CASSTDGRNYGYTF. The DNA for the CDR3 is TGTGCCAGCAGTACGGACGGAAGAAACTATGGCTACACCTTC.

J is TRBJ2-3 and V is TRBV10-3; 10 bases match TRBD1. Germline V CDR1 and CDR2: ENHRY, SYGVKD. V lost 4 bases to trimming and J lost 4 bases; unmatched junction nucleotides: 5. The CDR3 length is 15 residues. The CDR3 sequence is CAISADRGRADTQYF. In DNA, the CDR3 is TGTGCCATCAGTGCAGACAGGGGGCGGGCAGATACGCAGTATTTT.

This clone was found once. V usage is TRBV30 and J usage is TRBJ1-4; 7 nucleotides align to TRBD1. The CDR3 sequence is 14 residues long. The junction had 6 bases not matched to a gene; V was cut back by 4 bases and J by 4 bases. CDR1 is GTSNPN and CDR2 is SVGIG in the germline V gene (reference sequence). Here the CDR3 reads CAWTPPGGNEKLFF. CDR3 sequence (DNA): TGTGCCTGGACCCCCCCAGGGGGTAATGAAAAACTGTTTTTT.

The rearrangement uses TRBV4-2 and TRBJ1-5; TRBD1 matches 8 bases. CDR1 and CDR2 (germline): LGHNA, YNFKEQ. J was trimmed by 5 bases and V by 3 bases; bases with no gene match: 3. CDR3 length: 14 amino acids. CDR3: CASSQDRADQPQHF. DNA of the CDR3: TGTGCCAGCAGCCAGGACAGGGCAGATCAGCCCCAGCATTTT.

The CDR3 coding sequence is TGTGCCAGCAGTCTTTGGATGAACACTGAAGCTTTCTTT. Translated, it gives CASSLWMNTEAFF. The gene calls are TRBV12-3 or TRBV12-4 and TRBJ1-1; no clear D gene. The CDR3 contains 13 residues. The V end was cut by 5 bases, the J end by 0 bases, with 7 bases between.

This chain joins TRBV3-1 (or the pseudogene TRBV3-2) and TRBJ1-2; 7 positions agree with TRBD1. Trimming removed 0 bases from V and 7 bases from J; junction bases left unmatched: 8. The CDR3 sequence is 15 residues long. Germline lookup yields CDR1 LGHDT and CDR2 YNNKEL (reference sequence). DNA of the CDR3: TGTGCCAGCAGCCAAGAGGGTGAGACAGGGAGTGGCTACACCTTC. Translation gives CASSQEGETGSGYTF.

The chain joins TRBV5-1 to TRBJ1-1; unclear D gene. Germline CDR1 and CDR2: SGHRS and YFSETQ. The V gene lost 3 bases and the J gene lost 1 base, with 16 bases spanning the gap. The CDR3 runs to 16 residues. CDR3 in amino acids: CASSSTPGRGNTEAFF. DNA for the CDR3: TGCGCCAGCAGCTCGACCCCCGGACGGGGGAACACTGAAGCTTTCTTT.

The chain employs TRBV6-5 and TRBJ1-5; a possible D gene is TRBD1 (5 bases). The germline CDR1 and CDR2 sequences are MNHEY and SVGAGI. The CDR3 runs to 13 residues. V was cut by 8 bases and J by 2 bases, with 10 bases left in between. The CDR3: CASAGAGNQPQHF. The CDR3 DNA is TGTGCCAGCGCTGGGGCGGGCAATCAGCCCCAGCATTTT.

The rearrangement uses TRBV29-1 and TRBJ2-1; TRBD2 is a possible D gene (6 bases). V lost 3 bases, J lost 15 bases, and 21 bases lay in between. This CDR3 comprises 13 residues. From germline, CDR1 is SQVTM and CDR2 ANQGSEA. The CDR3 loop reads CSVDGRGGPGGFF. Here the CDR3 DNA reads TGCAGCGTTGACGGCCGAGGAGGGCCTGGGGGGTTCTTC.

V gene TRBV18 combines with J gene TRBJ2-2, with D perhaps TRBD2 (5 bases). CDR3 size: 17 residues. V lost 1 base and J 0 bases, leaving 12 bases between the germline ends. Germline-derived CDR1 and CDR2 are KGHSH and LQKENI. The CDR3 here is CASSPRQTGANTGELFF. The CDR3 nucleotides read TGTGCCAGCTCACCACGGCAGACCGGGGCGAACACCGGGGAGCTGTTTTTT.